The entry below describes one TCR beta chain. This CDR3 is built from 14 residues. Trimming removed 6 bases at V and 4 bases at J, with 18 bases between. Germline assignment: CDR1 SQVTM and CDR2 ANQGSEA. Time point denoted: patch test 1, 2 weeks after DPC sensitization. Treatment given: therapeutic diphenylcyclopropenone sensitization with weekly scalp DPC. Prior to application of each patch test, blood was drawn. This sample is part of a study of human T cells and chemical hapten exposure. Using its own MiXCR run on the RACE reads, TCRdb lists one record per CDR3 protein. Among tens of thousands of distinct CDR3 sequences listed, about a tenth were seen once.

The chain links TRBV29-1 to TRBJ1-1; D is possibly TRBD1 (5 bases). This receptor was obtained from a woman between 45 and 60 years old with alopecia areata. Some clones in this sample may be carry-over from other donors' samples. The sample was whole blood, taken in connection with sensitization to the hapten diphenylcyclopropenone (DPC). CDR3 in amino acids: CSVDTAGLGTEAFF. DNA for the CDR3: TGCAGCGTCGATACCGCAGGGCTGGGCACTGAAGCTTTCTTT.